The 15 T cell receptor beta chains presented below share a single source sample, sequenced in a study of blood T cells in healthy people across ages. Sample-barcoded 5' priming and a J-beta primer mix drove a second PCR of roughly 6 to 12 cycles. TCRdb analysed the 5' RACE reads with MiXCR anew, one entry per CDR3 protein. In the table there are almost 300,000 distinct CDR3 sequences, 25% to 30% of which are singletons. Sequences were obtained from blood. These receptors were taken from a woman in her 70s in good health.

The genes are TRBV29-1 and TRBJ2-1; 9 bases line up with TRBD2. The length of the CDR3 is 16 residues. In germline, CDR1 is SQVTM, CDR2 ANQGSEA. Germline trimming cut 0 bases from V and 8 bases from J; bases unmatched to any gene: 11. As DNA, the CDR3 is TGCAGCGTTGAAGACCCTGGACTAGCGCCAAACTATGAGCAGTTCTTC. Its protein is CSVEDPGLAPNYEQFF.

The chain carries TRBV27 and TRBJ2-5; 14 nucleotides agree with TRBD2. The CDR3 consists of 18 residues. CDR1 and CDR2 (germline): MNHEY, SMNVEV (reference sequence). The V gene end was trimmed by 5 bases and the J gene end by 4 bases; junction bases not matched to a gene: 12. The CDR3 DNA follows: TGTGCCAGCAGTCTACAGGGACTAGCGGGAGCAGTGGGAGAGACCCAGTACTTC. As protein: CASSLQGLAGAVGETQYF.

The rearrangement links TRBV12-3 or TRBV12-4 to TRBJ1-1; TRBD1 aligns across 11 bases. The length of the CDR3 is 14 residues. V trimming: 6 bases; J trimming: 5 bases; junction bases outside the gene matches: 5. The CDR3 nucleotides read TGTGCCAGCAGCTGGACAGGGGGCGGTACTGAAGCTTTCTTT. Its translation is CASSWTGGGTEAFF.

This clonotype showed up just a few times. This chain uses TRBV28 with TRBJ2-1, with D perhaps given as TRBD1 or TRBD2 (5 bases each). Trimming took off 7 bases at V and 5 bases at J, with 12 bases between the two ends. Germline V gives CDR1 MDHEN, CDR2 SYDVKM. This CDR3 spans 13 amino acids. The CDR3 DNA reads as TGTGCCAGCACCTCGGGACGGAACAATGAGCAGTTCTTC. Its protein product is CASTSGRNNEQFF. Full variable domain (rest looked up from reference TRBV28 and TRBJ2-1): DVKVTQSSRYLVKRTGEKVFLECVQDMDHENMFWYRQDPGLGLRLIYFSYDVKMKEKGDIPEGYSVSREKKERFSLILESASTNQTSMYLCASTSGRNNEQFFGPGTRLTVL.

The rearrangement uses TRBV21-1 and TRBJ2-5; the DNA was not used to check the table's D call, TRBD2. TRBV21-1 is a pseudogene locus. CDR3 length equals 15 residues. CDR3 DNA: TGTGCCAGCAGCAAAGCCTGGGAGGACTTGGAGACCCAGTACTTC. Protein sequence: CASSKAWEDLETQYF.

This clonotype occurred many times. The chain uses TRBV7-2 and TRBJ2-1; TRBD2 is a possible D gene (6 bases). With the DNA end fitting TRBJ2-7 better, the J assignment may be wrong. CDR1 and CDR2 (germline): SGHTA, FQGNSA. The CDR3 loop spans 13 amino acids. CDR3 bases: TGTGCCAGCAGCTCCCACACGGAGGGCGAGCAGTACTTC. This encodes CASSSHTEGEQYF.

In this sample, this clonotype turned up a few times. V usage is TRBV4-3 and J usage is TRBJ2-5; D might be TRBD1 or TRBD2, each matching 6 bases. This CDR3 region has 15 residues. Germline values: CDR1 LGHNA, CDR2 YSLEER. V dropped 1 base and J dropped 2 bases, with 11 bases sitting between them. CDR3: CASSQGGTQQETQYF. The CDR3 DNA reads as TGCGCCAGCAGCCAAGGCGGGACACAACAAGAGACCCAGTACTTC.

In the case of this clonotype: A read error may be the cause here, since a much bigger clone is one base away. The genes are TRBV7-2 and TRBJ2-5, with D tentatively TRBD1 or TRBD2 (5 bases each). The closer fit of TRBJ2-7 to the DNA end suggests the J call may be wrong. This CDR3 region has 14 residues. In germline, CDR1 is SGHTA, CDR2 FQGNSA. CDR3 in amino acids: CASSLHEGRYEQYF. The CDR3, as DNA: TGTGCCAGCAGCTTACATGAGGGACGCTACGAGCAGTACTTC.

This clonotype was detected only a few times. For the CDR3, the DNA is TGTGCCAGCAGTCTAGTTAACGGGGAGCTGTTTTTT. It yields the protein CASSLVNGELFF. The chain uses TRBV28 and TRBJ2-2, with no clear D. The CDR3 runs 12 residues. V dropped 5 bases and J dropped 7 bases, with 8 bases sitting between them. Germline-derived CDR1 and CDR2 are MDHEN and SYDVKM.

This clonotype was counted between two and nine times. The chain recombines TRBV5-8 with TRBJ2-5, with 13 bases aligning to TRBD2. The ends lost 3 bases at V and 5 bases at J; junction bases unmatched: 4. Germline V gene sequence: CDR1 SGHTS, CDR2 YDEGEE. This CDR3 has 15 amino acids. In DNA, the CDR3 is TGTGCCAGCAGCTACTCGACTAGCGGGAGGGAGACCCAGTACTTC. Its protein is CASSYSTSGRETQYF.

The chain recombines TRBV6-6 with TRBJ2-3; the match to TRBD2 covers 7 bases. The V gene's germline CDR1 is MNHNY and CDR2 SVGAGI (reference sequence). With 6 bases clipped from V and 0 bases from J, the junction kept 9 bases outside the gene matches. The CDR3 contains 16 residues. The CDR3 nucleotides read TGTGCCAGCAGAACCATACTAGCGTCTAGCACAGATACGCAGTATTTT. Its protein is CASRTILASSTDTQYF.

The CDR3 DNA sequence: TGTGCCAGCAGTTTTGGCGGGAGAGATGGCTACACCTTC. It specifies CASSFGGRDGYTF. The chain couples TRBV12-3 or TRBV12-4 to TRBJ1-2; D remains ambiguous. The CDR3 extends over 13 amino acids. V was trimmed by 3 bases and J by 6 bases, leaving 11 bases between them.

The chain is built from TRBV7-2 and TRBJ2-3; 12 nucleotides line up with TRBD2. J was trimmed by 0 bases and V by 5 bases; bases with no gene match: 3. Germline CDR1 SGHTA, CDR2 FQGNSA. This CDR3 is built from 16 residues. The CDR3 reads CASSAGTSGSTDTQYF. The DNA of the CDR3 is TGTGCCAGCAGCGCCGGGACTAGCGGGAGCACAGATACGCAGTATTTT.

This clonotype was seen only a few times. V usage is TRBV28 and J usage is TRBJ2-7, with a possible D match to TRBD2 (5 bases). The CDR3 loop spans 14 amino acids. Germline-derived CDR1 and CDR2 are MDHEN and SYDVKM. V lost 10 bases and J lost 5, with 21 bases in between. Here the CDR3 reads CAITQSTLVDEQYF. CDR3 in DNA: TGTGCCATCACCCAGTCAACACTAGTAGACGAGCAGTACTTC.

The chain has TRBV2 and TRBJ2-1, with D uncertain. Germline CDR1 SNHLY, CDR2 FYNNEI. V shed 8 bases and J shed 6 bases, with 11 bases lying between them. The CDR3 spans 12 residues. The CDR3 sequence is CASDVGFNEQFF. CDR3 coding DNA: TGTGCCAGCGACGTGGGATTCAATGAGCAGTTCTTC.